The 3 T cell receptor beta chains presented below share a single source sample, sequenced in a study of blood T cell repertoires in COVID-19. Here immunoSEQ multiplex PCR was the method, and the copy in TCRdb shows in-frame clones only, minus some. This sample has 200,000 to 250,000 clones, with roughly 90% found just once. Sequencing was performed on peripheral blood. These receptors all come from a woman aged 55-69 years with acute or convalescent COVID-19.

V usage is TRBV7-3 and J usage is TRBJ1-1; TRBD1 matches 7 bases. From germline, CDR1 is SGHTA and CDR2 FQGTGA. Germline trimming cut 1 base from V and 4 bases from J; bases unmatched to any gene: 9. This CDR3 comprises 16 residues. The CDR3 loop is CASSLMGTQGSTEAFF. DNA of the CDR3: TGTGCCAGCAGCTTAATGGGTACACAGGGGAGCACTGAAGCTTTCTTT.

CDR3 nucleotides: TGTGCCAGTAGTATAGATCCCCCGTGGCCACACACTGAAGCTTTCTTT. Its translation: CASSIDPPWPHTEAFF. J is TRBJ1-1 and V is TRBV19; D unresolved. V was trimmed by 0 bases and J by 3 bases, leaving 14 bases between them. The CDR3 has 16 amino acids. Germline V gives CDR1 LNHDA, CDR2 SQIVND (reference sequence).

The sample holds a few counts of this clone. The chain couples TRBV3-1 (or the pseudogene TRBV3-2) to TRBJ2-7, with a possible D match to TRBD1 (5 bases). The CDR3 length is 14 residues. CDR1 and CDR2 from the germline V gene are LGHDT and YNNKEL (reference sequence). Trimming cost V 0 bases and J 2 bases, with 8 bases left between them. The CDR3 nucleotides read TGTGCCAGCAGCCAAGAGCCAGGGACCTACGAGCAGTACTTC. Translation: CASSQEPGTYEQYF.